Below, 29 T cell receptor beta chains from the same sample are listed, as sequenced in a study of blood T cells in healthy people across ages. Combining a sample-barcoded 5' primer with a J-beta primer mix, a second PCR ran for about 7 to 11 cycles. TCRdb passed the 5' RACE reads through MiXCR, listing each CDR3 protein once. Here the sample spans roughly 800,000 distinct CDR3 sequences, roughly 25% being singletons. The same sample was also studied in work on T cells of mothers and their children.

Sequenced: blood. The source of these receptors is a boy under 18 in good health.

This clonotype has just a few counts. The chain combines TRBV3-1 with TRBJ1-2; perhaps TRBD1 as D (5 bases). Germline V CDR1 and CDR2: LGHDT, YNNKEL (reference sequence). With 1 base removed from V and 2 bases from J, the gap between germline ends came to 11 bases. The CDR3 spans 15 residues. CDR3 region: CASSQVGLKNYGYTF. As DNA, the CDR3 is TGTGCCAGCAGCCAAGTGGGACTCAAGAACTATGGCTACACCTTC.

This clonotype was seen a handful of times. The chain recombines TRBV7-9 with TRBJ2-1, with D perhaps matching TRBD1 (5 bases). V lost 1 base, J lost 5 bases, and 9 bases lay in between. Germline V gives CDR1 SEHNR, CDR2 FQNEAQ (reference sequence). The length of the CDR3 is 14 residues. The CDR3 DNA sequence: TGTGCCAGCAGCTTAGTAGTAGGGGACAATGAGCAGTTCTTC. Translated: CASSLVVGDNEQFF.

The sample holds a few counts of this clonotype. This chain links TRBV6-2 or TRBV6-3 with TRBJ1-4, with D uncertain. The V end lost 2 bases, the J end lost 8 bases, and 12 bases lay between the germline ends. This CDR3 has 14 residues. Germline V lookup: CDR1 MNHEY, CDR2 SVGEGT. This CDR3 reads CASSYGLDSEKLFF. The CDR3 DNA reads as TGTGCCAGCAGTTACGGGCTCGATTCGGAAAAACTGTTTTTT.

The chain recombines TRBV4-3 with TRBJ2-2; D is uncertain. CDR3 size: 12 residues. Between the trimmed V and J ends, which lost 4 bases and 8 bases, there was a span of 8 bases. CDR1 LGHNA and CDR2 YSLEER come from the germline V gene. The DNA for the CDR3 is TGCGCCAGCAGCCCCAGAGGTGGGGAGCTGTTTTTT. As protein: CASSPRGGELFF.

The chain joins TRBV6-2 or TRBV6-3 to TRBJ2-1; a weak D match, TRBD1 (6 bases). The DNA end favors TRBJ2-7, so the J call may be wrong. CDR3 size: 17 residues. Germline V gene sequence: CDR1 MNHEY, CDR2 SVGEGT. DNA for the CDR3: TGTGCCAGCAGTTTGAAGGATGGGGACACTCTCGACGACGAGCAGTACTTC. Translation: CASSLKDGDTLDDEQYF.

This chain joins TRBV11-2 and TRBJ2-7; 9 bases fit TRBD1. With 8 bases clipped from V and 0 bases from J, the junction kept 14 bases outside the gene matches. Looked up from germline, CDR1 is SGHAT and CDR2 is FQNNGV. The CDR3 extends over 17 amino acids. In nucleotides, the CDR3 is TGTGCCAGCGAAAAAGGGACAGGGATTGGGAGCTCCTACGAGCAGTACTTC. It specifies CASEKGTGIGSSYEQYF.

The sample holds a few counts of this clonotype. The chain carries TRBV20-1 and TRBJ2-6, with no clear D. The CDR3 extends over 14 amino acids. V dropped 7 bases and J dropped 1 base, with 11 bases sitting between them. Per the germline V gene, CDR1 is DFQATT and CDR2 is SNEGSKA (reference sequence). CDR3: CSGQMGSGANVLTF. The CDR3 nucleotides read TGCAGTGGGCAGATGGGTTCTGGGGCCAACGTCCTGACTTTC.

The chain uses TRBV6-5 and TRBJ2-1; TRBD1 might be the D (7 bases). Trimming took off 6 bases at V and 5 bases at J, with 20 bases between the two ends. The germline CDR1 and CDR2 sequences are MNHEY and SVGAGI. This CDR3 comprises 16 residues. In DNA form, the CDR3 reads TGTGCCAGCAGATTTGAGGGGGCGCGGGGTGACAATGAGCAGTTCTTC. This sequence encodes CASRFEGARGDNEQFF.

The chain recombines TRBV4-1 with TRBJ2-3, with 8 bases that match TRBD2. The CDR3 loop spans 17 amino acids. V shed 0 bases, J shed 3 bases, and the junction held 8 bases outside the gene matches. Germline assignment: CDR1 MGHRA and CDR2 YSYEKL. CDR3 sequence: CASSQDWASGWTDTQYF. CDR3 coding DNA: TGCGCCAGCAGCCAAGATTGGGCTAGCGGGTGGACAGATACGCAGTATTTT.

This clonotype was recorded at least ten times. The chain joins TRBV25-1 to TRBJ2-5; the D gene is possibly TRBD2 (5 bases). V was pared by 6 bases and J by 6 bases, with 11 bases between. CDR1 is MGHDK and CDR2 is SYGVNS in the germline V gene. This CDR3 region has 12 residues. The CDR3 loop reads CASSPGEKTQYF. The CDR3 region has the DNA TGTGCCAGCAGCCCCGGGGAAAAGACCCAGTACTTC.

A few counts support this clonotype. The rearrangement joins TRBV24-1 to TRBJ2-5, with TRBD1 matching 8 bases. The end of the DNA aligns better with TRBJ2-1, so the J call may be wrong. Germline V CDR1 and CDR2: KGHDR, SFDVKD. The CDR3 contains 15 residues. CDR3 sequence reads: CATSDGRTGWDEQFF. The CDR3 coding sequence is TGTGCCACCAGTGATGGGCGGACAGGGTGGGATGAGCAGTTCTTC.

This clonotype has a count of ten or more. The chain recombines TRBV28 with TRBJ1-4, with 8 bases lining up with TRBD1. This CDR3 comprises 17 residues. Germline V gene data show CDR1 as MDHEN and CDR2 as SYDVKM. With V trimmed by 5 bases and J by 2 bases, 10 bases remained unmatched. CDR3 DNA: TGTGCCAGCAGTCCCCTGCCGGACAGGGCGACTAATGAAAAACTGTTTTTT. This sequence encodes CASSPLPDRATNEKLFF.

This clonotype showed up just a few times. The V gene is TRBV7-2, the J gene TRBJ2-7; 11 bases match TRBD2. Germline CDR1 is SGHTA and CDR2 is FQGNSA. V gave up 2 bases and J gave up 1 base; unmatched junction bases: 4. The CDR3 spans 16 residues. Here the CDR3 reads CASSLLTSGESYEQYF. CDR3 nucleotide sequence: TGTGCCAGCAGCTTATTGACTAGCGGGGAGTCCTACGAGCAGTACTTC.

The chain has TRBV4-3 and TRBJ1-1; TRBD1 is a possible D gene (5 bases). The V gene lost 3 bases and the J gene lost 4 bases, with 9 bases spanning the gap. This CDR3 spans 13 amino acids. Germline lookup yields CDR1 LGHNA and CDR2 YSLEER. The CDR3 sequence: CASSHPGVTEAFF. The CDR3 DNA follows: TGCGCCAGCAGCCATCCGGGGGTCACTGAAGCTTTCTTT.

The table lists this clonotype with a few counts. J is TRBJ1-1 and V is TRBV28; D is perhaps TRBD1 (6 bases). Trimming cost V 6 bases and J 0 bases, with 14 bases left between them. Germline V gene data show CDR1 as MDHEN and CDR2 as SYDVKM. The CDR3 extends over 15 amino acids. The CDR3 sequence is CASSIDQGLNTEAFF. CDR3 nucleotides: TGTGCCAGCAGCATTGACCAGGGGCTGAACACTGAAGCTTTCTTT.

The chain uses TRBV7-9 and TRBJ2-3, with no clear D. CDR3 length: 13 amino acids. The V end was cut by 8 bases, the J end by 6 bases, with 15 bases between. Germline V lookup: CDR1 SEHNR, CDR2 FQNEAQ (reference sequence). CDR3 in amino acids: CASRGGPSDTQYF. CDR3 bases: TGTGCCAGCCGCGGTGGCCCCTCGGATACGCAGTATTTT.

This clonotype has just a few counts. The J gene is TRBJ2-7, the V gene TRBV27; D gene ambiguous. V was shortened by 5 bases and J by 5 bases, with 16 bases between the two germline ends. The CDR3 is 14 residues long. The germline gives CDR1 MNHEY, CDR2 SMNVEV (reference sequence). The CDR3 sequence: CASSGLTWMHEQYF. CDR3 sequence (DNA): TGTGCCAGCAGTGGATTGACATGGATGCACGAGCAGTACTTC.

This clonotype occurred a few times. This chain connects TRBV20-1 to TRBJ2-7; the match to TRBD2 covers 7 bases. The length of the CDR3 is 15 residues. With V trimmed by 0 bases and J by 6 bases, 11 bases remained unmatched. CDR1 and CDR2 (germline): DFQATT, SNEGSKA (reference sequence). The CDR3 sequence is CSARDAGGSRREQYF. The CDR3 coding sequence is TGCAGTGCTAGAGATGCTGGCGGGAGCCGGCGCGAGCAGTACTTC.

CDR3 nucleotide sequence: TGTGCCAGCAGCTCCGGGTTCCCAAATCAGCCCCAGCATTTT. Its protein product is CASSSGFPNQPQHF. The chain couples TRBV7-2 to TRBJ1-5; D remains ambiguous. CDR1 and CDR2 (germline): SGHTA, FQGNSA. The CDR3 totals 14 residues. The V end was cut by 4 bases, the J end by 4 bases, with 11 bases between.

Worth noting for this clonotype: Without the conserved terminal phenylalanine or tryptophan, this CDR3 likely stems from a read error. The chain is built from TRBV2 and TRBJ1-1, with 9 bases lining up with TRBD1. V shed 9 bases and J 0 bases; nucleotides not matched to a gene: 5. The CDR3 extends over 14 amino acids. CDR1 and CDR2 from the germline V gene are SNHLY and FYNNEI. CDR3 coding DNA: TGTGCCAGTAGCCGGGACAGGGTGAACACTGAAGCTTTCCTT. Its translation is CASSRDRVNTEAFL.

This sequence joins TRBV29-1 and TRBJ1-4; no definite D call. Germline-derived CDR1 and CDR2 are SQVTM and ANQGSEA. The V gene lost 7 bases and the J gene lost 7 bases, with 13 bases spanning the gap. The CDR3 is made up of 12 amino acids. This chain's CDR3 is CSAKDSSEKLFF. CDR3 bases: TGCAGCGCGAAGGACTCTTCTGAAAAACTGTTTTTT.

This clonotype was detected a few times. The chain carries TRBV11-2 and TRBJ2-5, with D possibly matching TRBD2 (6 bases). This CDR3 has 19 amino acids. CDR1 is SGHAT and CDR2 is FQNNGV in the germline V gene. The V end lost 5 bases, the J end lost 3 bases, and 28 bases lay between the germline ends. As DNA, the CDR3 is TGTGCCAGCAGCCTAGGATACCGGCGTGGGGGGAGTACCAAAGAGACCCAGTACTTC. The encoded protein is CASSLGYRRGGSTKETQYF.

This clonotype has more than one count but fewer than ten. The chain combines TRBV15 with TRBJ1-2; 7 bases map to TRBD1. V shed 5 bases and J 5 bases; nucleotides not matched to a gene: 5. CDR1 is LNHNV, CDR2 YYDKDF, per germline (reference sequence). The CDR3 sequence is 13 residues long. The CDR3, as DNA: TGTGCCACCAGCCAGGGGGATGGGTATGGCTACACCTTC. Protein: CATSQGDGYGYTF.

CDR3 protein: CASSWTGPNEQFF. The DNA for the CDR3 is TGTGCCAGCAGTTGGACAGGGCCCAATGAGCAGTTCTTC. V usage is TRBV28 and J usage is TRBJ2-1, with 8 bases identical to TRBD1. Germline V CDR1 and CDR2: MDHEN, SYDVKM. Trimming at V came to 4 bases and at J to 6 bases, leaving 2 bases not matched to a gene. The CDR3 has 13 residues.

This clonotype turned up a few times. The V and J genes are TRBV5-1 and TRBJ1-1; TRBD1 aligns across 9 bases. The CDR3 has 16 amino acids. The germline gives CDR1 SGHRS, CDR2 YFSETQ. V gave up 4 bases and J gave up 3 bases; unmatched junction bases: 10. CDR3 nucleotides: TGCGCCAGCAGCCGCCGGGGACAGGGCAGTGACACTGAAGCTTTCTTT. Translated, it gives CASSRRGQGSDTEAFF.

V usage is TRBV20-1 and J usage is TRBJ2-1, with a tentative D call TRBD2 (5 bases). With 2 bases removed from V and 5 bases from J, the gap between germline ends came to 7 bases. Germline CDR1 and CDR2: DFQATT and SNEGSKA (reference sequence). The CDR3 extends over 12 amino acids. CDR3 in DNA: TGCAGTGCTAGACTAGCCCACAATGAGCAGTTCTTC. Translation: CSARLAHNEQFF.

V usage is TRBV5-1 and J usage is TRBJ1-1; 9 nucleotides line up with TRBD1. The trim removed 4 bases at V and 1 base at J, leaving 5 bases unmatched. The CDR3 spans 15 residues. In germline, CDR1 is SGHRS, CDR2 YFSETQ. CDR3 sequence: CASSGWTGENTEAFF. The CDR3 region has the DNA TGCGCCAGCAGCGGGTGGACAGGGGAGAACACTGAAGCTTTCTTT.

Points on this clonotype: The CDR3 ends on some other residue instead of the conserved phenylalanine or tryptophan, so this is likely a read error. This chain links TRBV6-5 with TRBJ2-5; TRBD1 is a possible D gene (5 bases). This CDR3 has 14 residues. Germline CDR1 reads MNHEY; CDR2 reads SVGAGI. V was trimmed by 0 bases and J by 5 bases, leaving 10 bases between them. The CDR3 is CASSYSDTLETQYL. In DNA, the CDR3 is TGTGCCAGCAGTTACTCGGACACCCTGGAGACCCAGTACTTA.

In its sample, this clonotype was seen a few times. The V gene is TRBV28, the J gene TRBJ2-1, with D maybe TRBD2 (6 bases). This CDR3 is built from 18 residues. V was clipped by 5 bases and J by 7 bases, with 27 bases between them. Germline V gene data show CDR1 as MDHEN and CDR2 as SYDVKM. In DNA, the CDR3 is TGTGCCAGCAGTCTCTCCGTCGGGAGTGGGGTTTCAGGGAATGAGCAGTTCTTC. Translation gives CASSLSVGSGVSGNEQFF.